The rows below give T cell receptor beta chains drawn from one sample of a study of technical replicates of blood from a handful of donors. The protocol was immunoSEQ multiplex PCR, while the TCRdb copy is restricted to in-frame clones and leaves out a portion. The sample lists under 55,000 clones; about 96% were seen once. Sequenced: T cells isolated from PBMCs. The receptor source for this set is a human donor in good health. Both conserved end residues are trimmed from each CDR3. Not all rows give a size; the values are once, few, many and, for expanded clones, a class.

v_call	clone_size	j_call	cdr3_aa
TRBV7-6	few	TRBJ2-1	ASSLGGWEGYNEQF
TRBV2	.	TRBJ2-7	ASRAGTHYEQY
TRBV9	.	TRBJ2-3	ASSATIAGGTDTQY
TRBV10-3	.	TRBJ1-3	AIGSSGNTIY
TRBV12-2	.	TRBJ1-3	ASRLALRTGGNTIY
TRBV4-2	.	TRBJ2-3	ASSQGQGLVESDTQY
TRBV7-9	.	TRBJ1-5	ASSLAYGDQPQH
TRBV6-5	.	TRBJ1-1	ASEGSVGGSEAF
TRBV7-9	once	TRBJ1-1	ASGQDRELTEAF
TRBV7-3	.	TRBJ1-2	ASSLNPTGDYGYT
TRBV18	.	TRBJ1-1	ASSPQDRGTEAF
TRBV6-6	.	TRBJ2-5	ASRDYTQETQY
TRBV21-1	once	TRBJ2-7	ASSKGSLERDFEQY
TRBV6-5	.	TRBJ1-3	ASSYDRVLTGNTIY
TRBV10-1	.	TRBJ2-3	ASSGPPGRGTDTQY
TRBV4-1	.	TRBJ2-7	ASSPRRDSSYEQY
TRBV5-1	.	TRBJ2-7	ASSGALTYEQY